This T cell receptor beta chain is from a study of OX40 agonist ivuxolimab in advanced cancers. General observations from the study: No determination was made of the antigen specificity of the expanded peripheral T cells. There were, on average, more expanded clones in CD8+ T cells than in CD4+.

The ends lost 6 bases at V and 7 bases at J; junction bases unmatched: 8. Germline loops: CDR1 MNHNS, CDR2 SASEGT. The CDR3 covers 13 residues. TCRdb keeps only in-frame clones here, not all; method: immunoSEQ multiplex PCR. The sample contains 64,000 or so clones, 83% of which appear only once. Comments on this clone: Antigen unknown.

The specimen comprised CD4+ or CD8+ T cells sorted from blood, sampled in a trial of the OX40 agonist ivuxolimab. The J gene is TRBJ2-5, the V gene TRBV6-1; 7 positions match TRBD2. This clonotype originated in an adult with an advanced solid tumor such as melanoma, head and neck, liver or kidney cancer. CDR3 sequence (DNA): TGTGCCAGCAGCGGACTAGAGGGCGGGACCCAGTACTTC. Encoded protein: CASSGLEGGTQYF.